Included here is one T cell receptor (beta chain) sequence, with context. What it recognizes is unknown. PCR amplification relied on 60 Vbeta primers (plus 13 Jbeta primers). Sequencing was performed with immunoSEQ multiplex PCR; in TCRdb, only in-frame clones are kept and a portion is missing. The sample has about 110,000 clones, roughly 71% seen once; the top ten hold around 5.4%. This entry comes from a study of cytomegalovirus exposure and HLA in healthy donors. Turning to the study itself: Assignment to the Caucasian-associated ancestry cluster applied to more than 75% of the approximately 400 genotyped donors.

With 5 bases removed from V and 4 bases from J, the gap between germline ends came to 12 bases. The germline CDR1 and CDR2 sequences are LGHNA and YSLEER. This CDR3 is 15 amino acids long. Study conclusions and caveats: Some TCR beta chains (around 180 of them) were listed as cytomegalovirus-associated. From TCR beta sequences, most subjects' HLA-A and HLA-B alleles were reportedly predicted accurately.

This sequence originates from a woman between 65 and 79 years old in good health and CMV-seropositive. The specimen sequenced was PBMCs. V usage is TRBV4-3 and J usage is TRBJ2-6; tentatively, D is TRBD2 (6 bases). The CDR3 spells CASSWGLSGANVLTF. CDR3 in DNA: TGCGCCAGCAGCTGGGGACTCTCAGGGGCCAACGTCCTGACTTTC.